This entry describes one T cell receptor beta chain. Many counts were recorded for this clonotype. No antigen is known for it. It has no much larger one-base neighbor in the sample; base qualities were not kept. Ophthalmopathy patients had moderately to severely active disease, Clinical Activity Score of at least 3, NOSPECS grade of at least 4, and duration under 3 months. The study excluded patients with uncontrolled infections, other autoimmune diseases, pregnancy or lactation. Diagnoses relied on clinical symptoms, serum thyroxine and TRAb, thyroid ultrasound and orbital computed tomography. PBMCs were separated from roughly 10 ml of fresh peripheral blood using Ficoll-Paque density gradient centrifugation. Total RNA was extracted using Trizol reagent, and RNA quality was assessed on an Agilent 2100 Bioanalyzer. The junction shows trimming of 1 base on V and 6 bases on J, plus 13 bases between the germline ends. From the cysteine up to the phenylalanine, the CDR3 has a length of 14 residues. Only the CDR3 part of the read is kept: 42 bases, read in frame from the first base. In the germline V gene (reference sequence), CDR1 corresponds to LGHDT and CDR2 to YNNKEL.

The source of the sample is a study of T cells in Graves' hyperthyroidism and ophthalmopathy (dated by TCRdb to between 2018 and 2020). As for the study more broadly: Peripheral blood was sampled at the time of initial diagnosis, prior to any treatment. The paper describes TCR Vbeta CDR3 sequencing of about 140 peripheral blood samples, made up of 43 ophthalmopathy patients, some 80 hyperthyroidism patients and 17 progressor patients. Following sampling, methimazole starting at 30 mg daily was given to hyperthyroidism patients, and high-dose intravenous methylprednisolone was given to ophthalmopathy patients. To identify TCR V-J signatures that set the groups apart, the researchers used a discovery cohort of 95 to 100 patients, made up of roughly 40 with Graves' ophthalmopathy and 55 to 65 with stable Graves' hyperthyroidism. Whether ophthalmopathy could be predicted prospectively was tested in an independent validation cohort made up of 18 to 20 hyperthyroidism patients plus 17 patients who later progressed to ophthalmopathy. In more than 5 Graves' hyperthyroidism patients, the study also compared T-cell repertoires from thyroid tissue with T-cell repertoires from blood. For training and testing, the 100 or so patients in the discovery cohort were randomly divided in a 7:3 ratio. Results and caveats for the whole study, not just this receptor: Sample size was not statistically predetermined, and investigators were not blinded to group allocation. In validation, progression to ophthalmopathy was predicted by the model with 70.59% sensitivity and just over 72% specificity, a median of about 6 months before onset. In cross-validation, a model built on a 13 V-J signature told ophthalmopathy apart from stable hyperthyroidism with under 90% sensitivity and around 83% specificity, and in testing the same model reached 80%/75%. Most expanded thyroid clonotypes (frequency above 0.001) were also detected in blood, suggesting blood repertoires may reflect thyroid immune responses.

The TCR beta CDR3 regions were amplified from the RNA transcripts. A first-round RT-PCR of the TCR CDR3 used the HTBI primer set with the Qiagen OneStep RT-PCR kit. Libraries were constructed in a second round of multiplex PCR, after which size selection and purification were performed. Libraries were sequenced paired-end with 100 bp reads on an Illumina HiSeq2000. On the study's bioinformatics: SOAPnuke was used to process the raw data, throwing out any read that contained adapters or uncalled bases, had a mean Phred below 15, or lacked an exact constant-primer or identifier match. High-quality paired reads were merged using COPE v1.2.5, and each unique nucleotide sequence was defined as a clonotype. MiTCR v1.1 was used to align clonotypes to the IMGT TRBV, TRBD and TRBJ reference segments. Analysis was restricted to V-J combinations with a frequency above 0.0001, which covered approximately 99% of repertoires. The TCS score was defined as the ratio of F50 (clonal expansion) to E x V (chaos), calculated using BLOSUM62-based TCRdist between CDR3 peptides within each V-J. Welch's t-statistics and random forest reduced around 510 V-J features to 13, which were used in a naive Bayes classifier (R e1071). TCRdb itself trimmed the public reads at Q25 with fastp, ran MiXCR and retained productive beta chains. Merged by CDR3 protein, the rows form single entries marked with the most common genes and DNA. V and J calls and clone size were set by TCRdb, not the authors. For this sample there are about 270,000 distinct CDR3 sequences; 22% appear just once. The ten largest clones represent around 64% of the sample.

The receptor's source is a man younger than 45 with Graves' ophthalmopathy. The receptor chain draws on TRBV3-1 and TRBJ2-7; the D segment may tentatively be TRBD1 or TRBD2, each giving 5 matched bases. Source material: blood. The DNA sequence is as follows: TGTGCCAGCAGCCAAGCGGGTGGGGGAAGCGAGCAGTACTTC. Protein translation: CASSQAGGGSEQYF.